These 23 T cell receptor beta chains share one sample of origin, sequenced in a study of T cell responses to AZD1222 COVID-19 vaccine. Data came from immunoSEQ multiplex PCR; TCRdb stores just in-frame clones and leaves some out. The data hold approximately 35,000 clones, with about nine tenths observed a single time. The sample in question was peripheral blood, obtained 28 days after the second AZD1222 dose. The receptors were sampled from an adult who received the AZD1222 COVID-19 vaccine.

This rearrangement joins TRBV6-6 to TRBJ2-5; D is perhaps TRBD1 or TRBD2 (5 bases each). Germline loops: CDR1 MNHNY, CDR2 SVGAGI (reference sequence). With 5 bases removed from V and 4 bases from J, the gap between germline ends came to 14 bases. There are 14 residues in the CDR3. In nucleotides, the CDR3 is TGTGCCAGCAGTCCCGGGACCCAGGGAGAGACCCAGTACTTC. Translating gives CASSPGTQGETQYF.

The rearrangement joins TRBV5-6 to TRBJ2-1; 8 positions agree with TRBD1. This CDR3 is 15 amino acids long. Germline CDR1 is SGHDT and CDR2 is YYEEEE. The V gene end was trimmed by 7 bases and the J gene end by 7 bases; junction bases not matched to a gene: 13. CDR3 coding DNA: TGTGCCAGCTGCTATCGGACAGGGTACGGGAATGAGCAGTTCTTC. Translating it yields CASCYRTGYGNEQFF.

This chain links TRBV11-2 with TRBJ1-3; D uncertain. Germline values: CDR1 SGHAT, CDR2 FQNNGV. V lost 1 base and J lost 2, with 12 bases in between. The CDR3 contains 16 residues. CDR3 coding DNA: TGTGCCAGCAGCTTAGGGCGAGGGTCAACTGGAAACACCATATATTTT. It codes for CASSLGRGSTGNTIYF.

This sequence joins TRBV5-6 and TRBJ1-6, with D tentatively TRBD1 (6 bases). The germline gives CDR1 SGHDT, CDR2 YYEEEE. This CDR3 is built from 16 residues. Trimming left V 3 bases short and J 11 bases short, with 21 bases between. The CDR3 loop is CASSSGRPISGAPLHF. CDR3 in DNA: TGTGCCAGCAGCTCGGGACGGCCGATCTCAGGGGCACCCCTCCACTTT.

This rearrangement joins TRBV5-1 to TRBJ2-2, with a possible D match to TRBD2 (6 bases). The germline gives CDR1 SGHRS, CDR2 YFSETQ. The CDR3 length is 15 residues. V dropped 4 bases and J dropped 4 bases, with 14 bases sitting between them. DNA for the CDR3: TGCGCCAGCAGCCGAACGGGAGAGGGCACCGGGGAGCTGTTTTTT. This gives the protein CASSRTGEGTGELFF.

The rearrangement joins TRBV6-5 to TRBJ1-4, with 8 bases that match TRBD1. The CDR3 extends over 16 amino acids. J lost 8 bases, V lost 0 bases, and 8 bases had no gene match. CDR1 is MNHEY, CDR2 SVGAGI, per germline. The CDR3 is CASSYSAGQGGEKLFF. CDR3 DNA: TGTGCCAGCAGTTACTCGGCAGGACAGGGTGGCGAAAAACTGTTTTTT.

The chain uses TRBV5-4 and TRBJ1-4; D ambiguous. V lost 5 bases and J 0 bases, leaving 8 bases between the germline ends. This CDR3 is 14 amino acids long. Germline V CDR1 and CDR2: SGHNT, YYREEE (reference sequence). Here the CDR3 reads CASSRTATNEKLFF. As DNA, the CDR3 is TGTGCCAGCAGTAGGACGGCAACTAATGAAAAACTGTTTTTT.

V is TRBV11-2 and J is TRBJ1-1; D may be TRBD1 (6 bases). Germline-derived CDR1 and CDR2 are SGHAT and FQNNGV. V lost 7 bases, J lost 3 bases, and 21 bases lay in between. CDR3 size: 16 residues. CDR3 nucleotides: TGTGCCAGCACCCCCCTAGGGGGTTCCGATTACACTGAAGCTTTCTTT. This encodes CASTPLGGSDYTEAFF.

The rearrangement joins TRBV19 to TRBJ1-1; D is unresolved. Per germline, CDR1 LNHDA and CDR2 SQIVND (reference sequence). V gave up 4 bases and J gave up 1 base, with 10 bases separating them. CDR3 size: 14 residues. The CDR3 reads CASSTLDSNTEAFF. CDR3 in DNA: TGTGCCAGTAGTACCCTGGACTCGAACACTGAAGCTTTCTTT.

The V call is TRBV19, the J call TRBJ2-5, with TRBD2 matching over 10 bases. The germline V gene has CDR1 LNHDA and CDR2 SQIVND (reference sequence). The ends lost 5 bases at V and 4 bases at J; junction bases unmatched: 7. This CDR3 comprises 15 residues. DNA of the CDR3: TGTGCCAGTAGTGAGAGCGGGGGGGCCAGAGAGACCCAGTACTTC. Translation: CASSESGGARETQYF.

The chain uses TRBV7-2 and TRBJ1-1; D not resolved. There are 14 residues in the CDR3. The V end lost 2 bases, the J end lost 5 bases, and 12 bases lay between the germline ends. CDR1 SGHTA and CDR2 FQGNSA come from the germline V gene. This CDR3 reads CASSLMSAGTEAFF. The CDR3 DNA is TGTGCCAGCAGCTTAATGAGCGCCGGGACTGAAGCTTTCTTT. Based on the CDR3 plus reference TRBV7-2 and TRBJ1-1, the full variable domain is GAGVSQSPSNKVTEKGKDVELRCDPISGHTALYWYRQSLGQGLEFLIYFQGNSAPDKSGLPSDRFSAERTGGSVSTLTIQRTQQEDSAVYLCASSLMSAGTEAFFGQGTRLTVV.

CDR3 nucleotides: TGTGCCAGCAGCCCCTGGGGGGGACAGGGGGGTCAGCCCCAGCATTTT. It is translated as CASSPWGGQGGQPQHF. The chain employs TRBV7-8 and TRBJ1-5, with 11 nucleotides matching TRBD1. This CDR3 spans 16 amino acids. From germline, CDR1 is SGHVS and CDR2 FQNEAQ. The J segment lost 6 bases and the V segment lost 5 bases, leaving 9 bases of the junction unmatched.

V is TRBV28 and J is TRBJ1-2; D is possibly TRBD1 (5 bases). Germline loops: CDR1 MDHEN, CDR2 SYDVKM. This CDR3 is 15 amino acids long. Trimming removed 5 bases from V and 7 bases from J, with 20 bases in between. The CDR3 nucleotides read TGTGCCAGCAGTCCTAGAGGGGAGGTCGGTAGTGGCTACACCTTC. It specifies CASSPRGEVGSGYTF.

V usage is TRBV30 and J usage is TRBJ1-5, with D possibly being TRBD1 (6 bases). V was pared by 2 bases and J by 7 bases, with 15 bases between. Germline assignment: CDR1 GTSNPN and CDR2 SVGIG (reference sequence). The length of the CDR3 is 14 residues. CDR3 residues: CAWSQGQGRQPQHF. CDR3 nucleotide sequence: TGTGCCTGGAGTCAGGGGCAGGGACGACAGCCCCAGCATTTT.

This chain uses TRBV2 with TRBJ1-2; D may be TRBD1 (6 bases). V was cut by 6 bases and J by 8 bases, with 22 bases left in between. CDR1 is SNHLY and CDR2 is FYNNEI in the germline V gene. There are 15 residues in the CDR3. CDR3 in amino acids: CASSGGRTDLHGYTF. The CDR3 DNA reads TGTGCCAGCAGCGGAGGAAGGACAGACCTCCACGGCTACACCTTC.

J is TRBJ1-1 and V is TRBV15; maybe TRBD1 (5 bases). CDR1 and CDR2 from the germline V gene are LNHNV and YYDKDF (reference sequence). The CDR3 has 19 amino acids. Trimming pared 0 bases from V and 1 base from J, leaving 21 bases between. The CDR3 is CATSRDGLWGFKGNTEAFF. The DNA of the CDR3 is TGTGCCACCAGCAGAGATGGATTGTGGGGGTTTAAAGGGAACACTGAAGCTTTCTTT.

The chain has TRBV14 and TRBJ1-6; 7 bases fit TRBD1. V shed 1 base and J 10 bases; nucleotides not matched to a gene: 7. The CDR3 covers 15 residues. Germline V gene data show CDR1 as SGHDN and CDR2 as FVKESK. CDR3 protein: CASSQGQGFRSPLHF. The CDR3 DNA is TGTGCCAGCAGCCAAGGACAGGGTTTTAGGTCACCCCTCCACTTT.

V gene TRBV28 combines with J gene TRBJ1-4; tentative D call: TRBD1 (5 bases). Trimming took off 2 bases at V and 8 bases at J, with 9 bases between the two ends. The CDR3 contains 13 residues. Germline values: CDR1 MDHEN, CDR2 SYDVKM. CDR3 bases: TGTGCCAGCAGTTTACCGACAGCCGAAAAACTGTTTTTT. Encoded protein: CASSLPTAEKLFF.

The CDR3 DNA sequence: TGTGCCAGCAGTGGAGACGTCGGCTACACCTTC. Translation gives CASSGDVGYTF. The rearrangement joins TRBV2 to TRBJ1-2; D not resolved. The V gene lost 4 bases and the J gene lost 8 bases, with 8 bases spanning the gap. The CDR3 totals 11 residues. The V gene's germline CDR1 is SNHLY and CDR2 FYNNEI.

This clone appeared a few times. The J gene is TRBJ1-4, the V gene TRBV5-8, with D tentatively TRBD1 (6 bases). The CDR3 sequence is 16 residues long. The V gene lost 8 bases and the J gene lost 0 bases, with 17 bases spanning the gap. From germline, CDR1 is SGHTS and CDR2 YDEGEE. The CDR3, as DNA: TGTGCCAGTACCCCGATGGGACACGCAACTAATGAAAAACTGTTTTTT. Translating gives CASTPMGHATNEKLFF.

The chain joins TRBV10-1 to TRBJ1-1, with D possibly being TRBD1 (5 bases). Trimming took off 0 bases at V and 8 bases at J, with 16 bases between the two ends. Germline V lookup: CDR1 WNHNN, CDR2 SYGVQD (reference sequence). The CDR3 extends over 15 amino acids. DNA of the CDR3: TGCGCCAGCAGTGAGTCGAGGGGACCGCAAACCGAAGCTTTCTTT. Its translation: CASSESRGPQTEAFF.

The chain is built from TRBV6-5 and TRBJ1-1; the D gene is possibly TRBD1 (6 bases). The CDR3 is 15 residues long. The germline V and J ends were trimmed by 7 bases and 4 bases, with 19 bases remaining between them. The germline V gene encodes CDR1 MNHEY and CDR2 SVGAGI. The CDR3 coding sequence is TGTGCCAGCACGTCAGGGGAGGGTCTTCGCACTGAAGCTTTCTTT. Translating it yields CASTSGEGLRTEAFF.

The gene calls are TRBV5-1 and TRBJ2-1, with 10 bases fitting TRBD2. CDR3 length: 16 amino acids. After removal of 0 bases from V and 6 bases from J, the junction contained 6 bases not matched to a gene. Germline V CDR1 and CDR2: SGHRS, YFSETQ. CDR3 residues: CASSLALLAGGNEQFF. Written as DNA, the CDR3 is TGCGCCAGCAGCTTGGCCCTATTAGCGGGGGGCAATGAGCAGTTCTTC.